The rows below give T cell receptor beta chains drawn from one sample of a study of T cell responses to AZD1222 COVID-19 vaccine. Some clones are missing from TCRdb's copy, which holds only in-frame ones; the method was immunoSEQ multiplex PCR. The sample lists 100,000 to 150,000 clones; 80% to 90% were seen once. Material: peripheral blood, obtained on day 0 of AZD1222 vaccination. The receptors were sampled from an adult in good health. CDR3s include the opening cysteine and the closing phenylalanine or tryptophan. D genes are given only for firm matches. Size tells how often a clone was seen (once, few, many) or the class of an expanded clone, and some rows leave it out.

.	TRBV7-9	.	TRBJ2-5	TGTGCCAGCAGCTTGCTGGAATCTGGGGGGAAAGAGACCCAGTACTTC	CASSLLESGGKETQYF
many	TRBV2	TRBD1	TRBJ1-5	TGTGCCAGCAGTGAAATAGGGACAGCCAGTCAGCCCCAGCATTTT	CASSEIGTASQPQHF
.	TRBV6-6	.	TRBJ1-2	TGTGCCAGCAGTCAACTACTCGGCAGGGAGGATTATGGCTACACCTTC	CASSQLLGREDYGYTF
.	TRBV3-1/TRBV3-2	.	TRBJ1-3	TGTGCCAGCAGCCAAGATTGGGAAGGGGGTCACCTCTCTGGAAACACCATATATTTT	CASSQDWEGGHLSGNTIYF
.	TRBV19	TRBD1	TRBJ1-5	TGTGCCAGTAGTCCCTACCCGACAGGGGGGGATCAGCCCCAGCATTTT	CASSPYPTGGDQPQHF
.	TRBV19	.	TRBJ2-2	TGTGCCAGTAGTATAGACATTAACACCGGGGAGCTGTTTTTT	CASSIDINTGELFF
few	TRBV2	.	TRBJ2-2	TGTGCCAGCAGGGGCAGCTCTAGAGCGGAGGGGAACACCGGGGAGCTGTTTTTT	CASRGSSRAEGNTGELFF
.	TRBV19	TRBD1	TRBJ1-2	TGTGCCAGTAGTATTACAGGGGACCTTGGCTATGGCTACACCTTC	CASSITGDLGYGYTF
.	TRBV13	.	TRBJ2-5	TGTGCCAGCAGCTTTCGAACAGGCGGGTACCAAGAGACCCAGTACTTC	CASSFRTGGYQETQYF
.	TRBV9	.	TRBJ1-1	TGTGCCAGCAGTGGTGGGGGGAGGAACACTGAAGCTTTCTTT	CASSGGGRNTEAFF
.	TRBV7-8	.	TRBJ1-5	TGTGCCAGCAGAAAGGGAGCAGTTCTGAATAGCAATCAGCCCCAGCATTTT	CASRKGAVLNSNQPQHF
.	TRBV5-6	.	TRBJ1-1	TGTGCCAGCAGCTTGGAAAGGTCTGAAGCTTTCTTT	CASSLERSEAFF
.	TRBV20-1	.	TRBJ2-7	TGCAGTGCTAGTACGACTTCCTCTGAGCAGTACTTC	CSASTTSSEQYF
.	TRBV5-6	TRBD2	TRBJ2-1	TGTGCCAGCAGCTTGGTGGGGACTAGGCGGGACAATGAGCAGTTCTTC	CASSLVGTRRDNEQFF
.	TRBV30	TRBD1	TRBJ2-7	TGTGCCTTCGATAGGACAGGGGTTTCGAGCGAGCAGTACTTC	CAFDRTGVSSEQYF
.	TRBV3-1/TRBV3-2	.	TRBJ1-5	TGTGCCAGCAGCCCAGGACCTCAGGGATTTAGTCAGCCCCAGCATTTT	CASSPGPQGFSQPQHF
few	TRBV7-9	TRBD1	TRBJ1-1	TGTGCCAGCAGCTTAGCATCGGGACAGGGAAACACTGAAGCTTTCTTT	CASSLASGQGNTEAFF
.	TRBV19	.	TRBJ1-4	TGTGCCAGTAGCTGGGGGGACGGCTCGTTTAATGAAAAACTGTTTTTT	CASSWGDGSFNEKLFF
.	TRBV7-2	TRBD2	TRBJ2-2	TGTGCCAGCAGCCCCAGACTAGCGGGAGCCCCCGGGGAGCTGTTTTTT	CASSPRLAGAPGELFF
.	TRBV29-1	.	TRBJ2-7	TGCAGCGTTGGCGGGCACGAGCAGTACTTC	CSVGGHEQYF
.	TRBV5-6	TRBD2	TRBJ2-7	TGTGCCAGCACCAGAAGCGGGAGTAGAAGCTACGAGCAGTACTTC	CASTRSGSRSYEQYF
.	TRBV28	.	TRBJ2-5	TGTGCCAGCAATGGGGAGCCCCTCCAAGAGACCCAGTACTTC	CASNGEPLQETQYF
.	TRBV27	.	TRBJ1-5	TGTGCCAGTGGTGACAGAGCCGGGCCCCAGCATTTT	CASGDRAGPQHF
.	TRBV4-1	.	TRBJ1-3	TGCGCCAGCAGACCCCGAGCCTCTGGAAACACCATATATTTT	CASRPRASGNTIYF
.	TRBV18	.	TRBJ2-1	TGTGCCAGCTCACCTCGACCTTTCGACTTCCCTAGCTCCTACAATGAGCAGTTCTTC	CASSPRPFDFPSSYNEQFF
few	TRBV5-6	.	TRBJ1-5	TGTGCCAGCAGCTTGGGGACCGTTAGCAATCAGCCCCAGCATTTT	CASSLGTVSNQPQHF
.	TRBV4-1	TRBD2	TRBJ2-5	TGCGCCAGCAGCCCTAGGACTAGCGGGACGGGGGAGACCCAGTACTTC	CASSPRTSGTGETQYF
.	TRBV4-2	.	TRBJ1-5	TGTGCCAGCAGCTCATGGACGGGTAGCAATCAGCCCCAGCATTTT	CASSSWTGSNQPQHF
once	TRBV4-2	TRBD2	TRBJ2-1	TGTGCCAGCAGCCAAAGGGGCGATGTAGCGGGAGGGCCGAATGAGCAGTTCTTC	CASSQRGDVAGGPNEQFF
.	TRBV9	.	TRBJ1-6	TGTGCCAGCAGCCCAAACATCGAGAGTTCACCCCTCCACTTT	CASSPNIESSPLHF
.	TRBV7-8	.	TRBJ1-5	TGTGCCAGCAGCGGAGGGGTTTTGAGCAATCAGCCCCAGCATTTT	CASSGGVLSNQPQHF
.	TRBV7-2	.	TRBJ2-7	TGTGCCAGCAGCTTATCTAGCCGGTACGAGCAGTACTTC	CASSLSSRYEQYF
.	TRBV11-2	TRBD2	TRBJ2-3	TGTGCCAGCAGCTCTGCATGGACTAGCGAATCAGATACGCAGTATTTT	CASSSAWTSESDTQYF